The TCR beta chain under discussion was sequenced for a study of T cell responses to AZD1222 COVID-19 vaccine. Germline CDR1 KGHSH, CDR2 LQKENI. The CDR3 has 13 residues. V was shortened by 0 bases and J by 5 bases, with 7 bases between the two germline ends. Method: immunoSEQ multiplex PCR; TCRdb's copy keeps in-frame clones and lacks some. This sample has 90,000 to 150,000 clones, with roughly 88% found just once. With respect to this clone: The target antigen is unknown.

Study observations and caveats: Sampled repertoires all dated from after the peak T cell response. Nearly half of spike-specific TCRs reportedly target variant regions that are unmutated in the B.1.351 and B.1.1.7 variants.

This rearrangement joins TRBV18 to TRBJ1-1; TRBD1 is a possible D gene (6 bases). The source material was peripheral blood, sampled on day 0 of AZD1222 vaccination. The source of this sequence is an adult in good health. CDR3: CASSPPDSTEAFF. CDR3 nucleotide sequence: TGTGCCAGCTCACCACCGGACAGTACTGAAGCTTTCTTT.